This T cell receptor beta chain was documented in a study of Graves' ophthalmopathy and Graves' hyperthyroidism. RNA transcripts served as template for amplifying TCR beta CDR3 sequences. Scientists carried out first-round RT-PCR using HTBI primers and then a second-round multiplex PCR. TCRdb fed the multiplex PCR reads into MiXCR, producing one record per CDR3 protein. The sample gives under 400,000 distinct CDR3 sequences, roughly 16% of which show up once; 9% to 15% is in the top ten. Study outcomes and limitations: Blood also carried most expanded thyroid clonotypes exceeding 0.001 frequency. It was with 70.59% sensitivity and around 72% specificity that the model predicted ophthalmopathy progression.

This clonotype was recorded many times. Antigen specificity is unknown. Every ophthalmopathy donor presented moderate-to-severe activity, CAS ≥3, NOSPECS ≥4 and duration under 3 months. V was trimmed by 4 bases and J by 0 bases, leaving 16 bases between them. Germline values: CDR1 ENHRY, CDR2 SYGVKD. The CDR3 has 17 amino acids. The sample consisted of peripheral blood. The source of this sequence is an adult man with Graves' ophthalmopathy. The chain uses TRBV10-3 and TRBJ1-3; D perhaps matches TRBD1 (5 bases). This CDR3 reads CAISVGTGRRSGNTIYF. Written as DNA, the CDR3 is TGTGCCATCAGTGTAGGAACAGGACGACGCTCTGGAAACACCATATATTTT.